A selection of T cell receptor beta chains follows, all from one sample in a study of cytomegalovirus exposure and HLA in healthy donors. The data were produced by immunoSEQ multiplex PCR, yet TCRdb's version contains in-frame clones alone and is incomplete. The sample shows about 94,000 clones, just under 80% of them seen only once. The material sequenced was PBMCs. The receptor set was obtained from a middle-aged woman in good health and CMV-seronegative. Both conserved end residues are part of each CDR3. Each record gives: J gene, clone size, D gene, V gene, CDR3 protein, CDR3 DNA. D genes are given only for firm matches. Not every row has a clone size; where given, it reads once, few, many or a size class.

TRBJ1-5,-,-,TRBV7-3,CASSLRQDFSNQPQHF,TGTGCCAGCAGCTTACGACAGGACTTTAGCAATCAGCCCCAGCATTTT
TRBJ1-2,-,-,TRBV6-9,CASSYQQEGSNYGYTF,TGTGCCAGCAGTTACCAGCAGGAAGGGAGTAACTATGGCTACACCTTC
TRBJ2-7,once,TRBD2,TRBV5-1,CASSLGLAGDEQYF,TGCGCCAGCAGCTTGGGACTAGCGGGGGACGAGCAGTACTTC
TRBJ2-1,-,TRBD1,TRBV29-1,CSADRDYNEQFF,TGCAGCGCGGACAGGGACTACAATGAGCAGTTCTTC
TRBJ2-4,once,-,TRBV29-1,CSVDVAGQNIQYF,TGCAGCGTTGACGTGGCGGGGCAAAACATTCAGTACTTC
TRBJ1-5,-,TRBD1,TRBV29-1,CSVAGQGVDQPQNF,TGCAGCGTGGCGGGACAGGGGGTCGATCAGCCCCAGAATTTT
TRBJ2-7,once,TRBD2,TRBV29-1,CSVESREGAYEQYF,TGCAGCGTTGAGAGCAGGGAGGGAGCCTACGAGCAGTACTTC
TRBJ2-7,-,TRBD1,TRBV27,CASSSIGQGHEQYF,TGTGCCAGCAGTTCCATAGGACAGGGCCACGAGCAGTACTTC
TRBJ1-2,-,-,TRBV30,CAWSGGVDYGYTF,TGTGCCTGGAGCGGAGGGGTTGACTATGGCTACACCTTC
TRBJ1-1,-,-,TRBV27,CASSFGQHTEAFF,TGTGCCAGCAGTTTCGGACAGCACACTGAAGCTTTCTTT
TRBJ1-1,-,-,TRBV19,CASSIEAGSTEAFF,TGTGCCAGTAGTATAGAGGCGGGGAGCACTGAAGCTTTCTTT
TRBJ1-4,-,TRBD1,TRBV7-8,CASSSRQGINEKLFF,TGTGCCAGCAGCTCAAGACAGGGGATTAATGAAAAACTGTTTTTT
TRBJ1-5,-,TRBD1,TRBV4-2,CASSQNLDRGGQPQHF,TGTGCCAGCAGCCAAAACCTGGACAGGGGTGGACAGCCCCAGCATTTT
TRBJ2-6,few,TRBD1,TRBV6-4,CASSETGGSGANVLTF,TGCGCCAGCAGTGAGACAGGGGGCTCTGGGGCCAACGTCCTGACTTTC
TRBJ1-2,-,-,TRBV30,CAWEQGSGYTF,TGTGCCTGGGAACAGGGTAGTGGCTACACCTTC
TRBJ1-5,-,-,TRBV5-8,CASSYFGRVKAQPQHF,TGTGCCAGCAGCTACTTTGGCAGGGTGAAAGCTCAGCCCCAGCATTTT
TRBJ1-1,once,TRBD1,TRBV10-3,CAISPGTGNTEAFF,TGTGCCATCAGCCCCGGGACAGGGAACACTGAAGCTTTCTTT
TRBJ1-1,-,TRBD1,TRBV6-5,CASRRTGGIAEAFF,TGTGCCAGCAGACGGACAGGCGGGATCGCTGAAGCTTTCTTT
TRBJ2-1,-,-,TRBV29-1,CSVENGVYNEQFF,TGCAGCGTTGAAAACGGGGTCTACAATGAGCAGTTCTTC
TRBJ2-7,-,TRBD2,TRBV10-3,CAISRGTRSYEQYF,TGTGCCATCAGTAGAGGGACTAGGTCCTACGAGCAGTACTTC
TRBJ2-7,-,-,TRBV15,CANFLYEQYF,TGTGCCAACTTTCTTTACGAGCAGTACTTC
TRBJ1-3,-,-,TRBV6-6,CASSYPSADTIYF,TGTGCCAGCAGTTACCCTTCGGCGGACACCATATATTTT
TRBJ2-7,-,TRBD2,TRBV4-2,CASSSGGSSYEQYF,TGTGCCAGCAGCTCGGGGGGGAGCTCCTACGAGCAGTACTTC
TRBJ1-1,-,-,TRBV2,CASSGPPLYWGPQGAAFF,TGTGCCAGCAGCGGACCTCCCCTTTATTGGGGGCCGCAAGGGGCCGCTTTCTTT
TRBJ1-5,once,-,TRBV19,CASSMEGLQPQHF,TGTGCCAGTAGTATGGAGGGGCTTCAGCCCCAGCATTTT
TRBJ2-3,-,-,TRBV7-2,CASGGIVADTQYF,TGTGCCAGCGGCGGGATCGTCGCAGATACGCAGTATTTT
TRBJ1-5,-,-,TRBV2,CASSVDSPRFNQPQHF,TGTGCCAGCAGCGTTGACAGCCCCCGCTTCAATCAGCCCCAGCATTTT
TRBJ1-5,-,-,TRBV7-8,CASSLMESNQPQHF,TGTGCCAGCAGCTTAATGGAGAGCAATCAGCCCCAGCATTTT
TRBJ2-7,-,-,TRBV7-8,CASSLLNGRASHEQYF,TGTGCCAGCAGCTTACTTAACGGGAGAGCGTCCCACGAGCAGTACTTC
TRBJ2-2,-,TRBD1,TRBV5-1,CASSWDSENTGELFF,TGCGCCAGCAGCTGGGACAGCGAAAACACCGGGGAGCTGTTTTTT
TRBJ2-1,-,-,TRBV6-1,CASSGTRFF,TGTGCCAGCAGTGGCACAAGGTTCTTC
TRBJ2-7,-,TRBD1,TRBV10-3,CAIRGVTGQDSYEQYF,TGTGCCATCAGGGGGGTGACGGGACAGGACTCCTACGAGCAGTACTTC
TRBJ2-1,-,TRBD1,TRBV7-2,CASSARTGTNEQFF,TGTGCCAGCAGCGCCAGGACAGGGACGAATGAGCAGTTCTTC
TRBJ2-7,-,-,TRBV7-2,CASSLGAMSYEQYF,TGTGCCAGCAGCTTAGGGGCGATGTCCTACGAGCAGTACTTC
TRBJ2-7,-,TRBD1,TRBV30,CAWKETGGSYEQYF,TGTGCCTGGAAAGAGACAGGGGGCTCCTACGAGCAGTACTTC
TRBJ2-7,-,TRBD1,TRBV2,CASRARTGVYEQYF,TGTGCCAGCAGAGCCCGGACAGGGGTGTACGAGCAGTACTTC
TRBJ2-3,-,-,TRBV4-1,CASRHAGKTDTQYF,TGCGCCAGCAGACACGCCGGGAAAACAGATACGCAGTATTTT
TRBJ2-7,-,TRBD1,TRBV6-1,CASRKPGQGAYEQYF,TGTGCCAGCAGAAAGCCGGGACAGGGAGCCTACGAGCAGTACTTC
TRBJ1-4,few,-,TRBV25-1,CASRGYREVGKLFF,TGTGCCAGCAGGGGGTATAGGGAGGTGGGGAAACTGTTTTTT
TRBJ1-1,-,-,TRBV2,CASRAGLGDTEAFF,TGTGCCAGCAGAGCGGGGCTTGGGGACACTGAAGCTTTCTTT